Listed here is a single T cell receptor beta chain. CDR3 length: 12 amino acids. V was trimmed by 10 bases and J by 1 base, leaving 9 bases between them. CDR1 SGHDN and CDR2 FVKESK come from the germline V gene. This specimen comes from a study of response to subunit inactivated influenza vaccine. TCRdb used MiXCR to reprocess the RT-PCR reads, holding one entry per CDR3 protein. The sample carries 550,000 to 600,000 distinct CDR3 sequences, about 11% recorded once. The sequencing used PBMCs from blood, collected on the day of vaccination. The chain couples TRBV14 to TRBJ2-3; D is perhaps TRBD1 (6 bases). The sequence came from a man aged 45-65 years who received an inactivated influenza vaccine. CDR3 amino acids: CATHRGTDTQYF. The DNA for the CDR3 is TGTGCCACCCACAGGGGCACAGATACGCAGTATTTT. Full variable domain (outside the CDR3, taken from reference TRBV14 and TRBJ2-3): EAGVTQFPSHSVIEKGQTVTLRCDPISGHDNLYWYRRVMGKEIKFLLHFVKESKQDESGMPNNRFLAERTGGTYSTLKVQPAELEDSGVYFCATHRGTDTQYFGPGTRLTVL.